This T cell receptor beta chain was documented in a study of T cells expressing NK-cell markers. Study summary: The study drew TCR beta repertoires from sorted CD3+CD56+NKG2C+, CD3+CD56+NKG2C- and CD3+CD56-NKG2C+ T cells. Of eight sequenced donors, seven were HCMV-seropositive and one HCMV-seronegative.

General study points: Dominant NKG2C+ clonotypes in roughly 6 donors made up roughly 1.0-7.5% of CD8+ T cells. Unclear, still, was the HCMV specificity of the expanded NKG2C+ T cell clones.

TCRdb re-called the 5' RACE reads; every CDR3 protein appears as one record, without DNA. The repertoire shows about 160,000 distinct CDR3 sequences; the top ten hold 20%. Germline CDR1 reads DFQATT; CDR2 reads SNEGSKA (reference sequence). The CDR3 contains 14 residues. As concerns this clonotype: The antigen remains undetermined.

This clonotype was sampled from a man aged 18-75 years in good health. This sequence joins TRBV20-1 and TRBJ2-1; TCRdb's assignment of TRBD1 cannot be checked, as there is no DNA. The sample taken for sequencing was blood T cells: a sorted CD56 or NKG2C T cell subset, CD4+ or CD8+ T cells, or bulk PBMC T cells (not recorded which). The CDR3: CSVGRAGDYNEQFF.